Listed here are 29 T cell receptor beta chains from one sample, sequenced in a study of control samples from healthy donors and cancer patients. Assay used: immunoSEQ multiplex PCR; TCRdb lists only in-frame clones, some missing. The sample consists of roughly 370,000 clones, around 90% of them appearing once. Sequenced: PBMCs. The receptors shown here come from a man aged 40-50 years with head and neck cancer.

This chain connects TRBV18 to TRBJ2-2; 9 bases match TRBD2. CDR3 length: 16 residues. J was trimmed by 5 bases and V by 2 bases; bases with no gene match: 6. Per germline, CDR1 KGHSH and CDR2 LQKENI. CDR3 residues: CASSPSAGGRTGELFF. The CDR3, as DNA: TGTGCCAGCTCACCAAGCGCGGGAGGGAGGACCGGGGAGCTGTTTTTT.

The chain joins TRBV7-9 to TRBJ2-1; D is uncertain. The CDR3 spans 14 residues. Germline CDR1 SEHNR, CDR2 FQNEAQ (reference sequence). Trimming left V 5 bases short and J 0 bases short, with 8 bases between. The CDR3 loop is CASSATISYNEQFF. The CDR3 nucleotides read TGTGCCAGCAGCGCCACGATCTCCTACAATGAGCAGTTCTTC. The whole variable domain, remainder taken from reference TRBV7-9 and TRBJ2-1, is DTGVSQNPRHKITKRGQNVTFRCDPISEHNRLYWYRQTLGQGPEFLTYFQNEAQLEKSRLLSDRFSAERPKGSFSTLEIQRTEQGDSAMYLCASSATISYNEQFFGPGTRLTVL.

This sequence joins TRBV7-8 and TRBJ2-3; 11 bases line up with TRBD2. The CDR3 contains 17 residues. CDR1 SGHVS and CDR2 FQNEAQ come from the germline V gene. Trimming took 1 base from V and 2 from J; bases not matched to a gene: 5. CDR3 loop: CASSLVLAGGNTDTQYF. The DNA of the CDR3 is TGTGCCAGCAGCTTAGTCCTAGCGGGAGGCAACACAGATACGCAGTATTTT.

This clone appeared a single time. The gene calls are TRBV30 and TRBJ1-5; D not certain. V shed 0 bases and J shed 3 bases, with 6 bases lying between them. The germline V gene encodes CDR1 GTSNPN and CDR2 SVGIG (reference sequence). This CDR3 is built from 13 residues. The CDR3 loop is CAWSVNDNQPQHF. As DNA, the CDR3 is TGTGCCTGGAGTGTAAATGACAATCAGCCCCAGCATTTT.

The rearrangement joins TRBV19 to TRBJ2-1; D ambiguous. The length of the CDR3 is 15 residues. Looked up from germline, CDR1 is LNHDA and CDR2 is SQIVND (reference sequence). With 3 bases removed from V and 0 bases from J, the gap between germline ends came to 9 bases. DNA for the CDR3: TGTGCCAGTAGTATTTCGCGGAGCTCCTACAATGAGCAGTTCTTC. Its translation: CASSISRSSYNEQFF.

The chain carries TRBV5-6 and TRBJ2-1; 9 bases are a match to TRBD1. After removal of 2 bases from V and 7 bases from J, the junction contained 4 bases not matched to a gene. Germline CDR1 SGHDT, CDR2 YYEEEE. The CDR3 totals 14 residues. CDR3 residues: CASSFGTGFNEQFF. DNA of the CDR3: TGTGCCAGCAGCTTCGGGACAGGGTTTAATGAGCAGTTCTTC. Variable domain in full (rest from reference TRBV5-6 and TRBJ2-1): DAGVTQSPTHLIKTRGQQVTLRCSPKSGHDTVSWYQQALGQGPQFIFQYYEEEERQRGNFPDRFSGHQFPNYSSELNVNALLLGDSALYLCASSFGTGFNEQFFGPGTRLTVL.

The chain links TRBV7-9 to TRBJ1-1; D is undetermined. The ends were cut back, 6 bases at V and 11 bases at J, with 16 bases in the middle. The CDR3 length is 12 residues. Per germline, CDR1 SEHNR and CDR2 FQNEAQ (reference sequence). In nucleotides, the CDR3 is TGTGCCAGCAGTGGGGTAGGTGGGGTGGCTTTCTTT. This translates into CASSGVGGVAFF.

Only one count was recorded for this clone. The genes are TRBV9 and TRBJ1-1; D might be TRBD1 (6 bases). CDR1 is SGDLS and CDR2 is YYNGEE in the germline V gene. This CDR3 has 14 amino acids. The V end lost 4 bases, the J end lost 0 bases, and 10 bases lay between the germline ends. The CDR3 coding sequence is TGTGCCAGCAGCATCGGACAGTTGAACACTGAAGCTTTCTTT. Its protein is CASSIGQLNTEAFF.

The V and J genes are TRBV2 and TRBJ1-4, with 8 bases identical to TRBD1. This CDR3 has 15 residues. V lost 7 bases to trimming and J lost 8 bases; unmatched junction nucleotides: 12. From germline, CDR1 is SNHLY and CDR2 FYNNEI. CDR3 region: CASTLDRGLSEKLFF. CDR3 nucleotides: TGTGCCAGCACCCTAGACAGGGGACTTAGCGAAAAACTGTTTTTT.

The V and J genes are TRBV27 and TRBJ2-7; 10 nucleotides agree with TRBD1. CDR1 is MNHEY, CDR2 SMNVEV, per germline (reference sequence). The CDR3 runs 15 residues. The V segment lost 7 bases and the J segment 5 bases; nucleotides outside the gene matches: 11. Here the CDR3 reads CASTNRQGARDEQYF. CDR3 DNA sequence: TGTGCCAGCACCAACCGACAGGGGGCGAGGGACGAGCAGTACTTC.

In this sample, this clone turned up once. The rearrangement uses TRBV4-2 and TRBJ1-2, with 9 positions matching TRBD1. Germline values: CDR1 LGHNA, CDR2 YNFKEQ. The CDR3 is made up of 16 amino acids. J gave up 6 bases and V 4 bases, and 12 bases lay outside the gene matches. DNA of the CDR3: TGTGCCAGCAGCCGTTCCCTACAGGGGGCGCTTAATGGCTACACCTTC. Amino acids: CASSRSLQGALNGYTF.

The rearrangement links TRBV28 to TRBJ2-5; the match to TRBD1 covers 10 bases. This CDR3 has 15 residues. Germline assignment: CDR1 MDHEN and CDR2 SYDVKM. The junction had 6 bases not matched to a gene; V was cut back by 3 bases and J by 5 bases. The CDR3 protein is CASSLTGTGEETQYF. CDR3 coding DNA: TGTGCCAGCAGTTTGACCGGGACAGGGGAGGAGACCCAGTACTTC.

V and J are TRBV13 and TRBJ2-4; 10 nucleotides line up with TRBD1. Germline V gives CDR1 PRHDT, CDR2 FYEKMQ (reference sequence). The CDR3 loop spans 16 amino acids. V was pared by 6 bases and J by 2 bases, with 7 bases of the junction left unmatched. CDR3 protein: CASSGGQGKTKNIQYF. The CDR3 region has the DNA TGTGCCAGCAGTGGGGGACAGGGGAAAACCAAAAACATTCAGTACTTC.

The rearrangement joins TRBV9 to TRBJ1-1; D perhaps matches TRBD1 (6 bases). Germline lookup yields CDR1 SGDLS and CDR2 YYNGEE. Trimming pared 4 bases from V and 3 bases from J, leaving 16 bases between. The CDR3 has 15 residues. The CDR3 DNA is TGTGCCAGCAGCTCCCTTGCGGGGGCGGACACTGAAGCTTTCTTT. This sequence encodes CASSSLAGADTEAFF.

J is TRBJ2-7 and V is TRBV9; 7 nucleotides line up with TRBD2. The junction had 9 bases not matched to a gene; V was cut back by 3 bases and J by 3 bases. Germline V gene sequence: CDR1 SGDLS, CDR2 YYNGEE. This CDR3 contains 15 residues. The CDR3 loop is CASSETGGRRYEQYF. For the CDR3, the DNA is TGTGCCAGCAGCGAAACGGGAGGCAGGCGCTACGAGCAGTACTTC.

This sequence joins TRBV9 and TRBJ2-5; TRBD2 aligns across 7 bases. The V segment lost 0 bases and the J segment 2 bases; nucleotides outside the gene matches: 7. Germline CDR1 reads SGDLS; CDR2 reads YYNGEE. CDR3 length: 16 residues. As DNA, the CDR3 is TGTGCCAGCAGCGTAGTCTCTAGCGGAGCTCAAGAGACCCAGTACTTC. Its translation is CASSVVSSGAQETQYF.

This chain's CDR3 is CASSVDGGRRGEQYF. CDR3 DNA: TGTGCCAGCAGCGTAGATGGGGGACGGCGGGGCGAGCAGTACTTC. The rearrangement joins TRBV9 to TRBJ2-7; the D gene is possibly TRBD2 (6 bases). Between the trimmed V and J ends, which lost 0 bases and 6 bases, there was a span of 16 bases. CDR3 length equals 15 residues. CDR1 is SGDLS, CDR2 YYNGEE, per germline.

The genes are TRBV12-3 or TRBV12-4 and TRBJ2-5; no reliable D call. This CDR3 comprises 12 residues. Trimming cost V 6 bases and J 1 base, with 6 bases left between them. The CDR3 DNA sequence: TGTGCCAGCAGCAGGCTCCAAGAGACCCAGTACTTC. Protein sequence: CASSRLQETQYF.

The V and J genes are TRBV29-1 and TRBJ1-1; D is ambiguous. The CDR3 extends over 11 amino acids. V lost 0 bases, J lost 6 bases, and 5 bases lay in between. Per germline, CDR1 SQVTM and CDR2 ANQGSEA. CDR3 sequence reads: CSVEDGAEAFF. The CDR3 bases are TGCAGCGTTGAAGACGGGGCTGAAGCTTTCTTT.

The J gene is TRBJ2-1, the V gene TRBV7-9; no definite D call. CDR1 is SEHNR, CDR2 FQNEAQ, per germline (reference sequence). The CDR3 spans 13 residues. The V and J ends lost 5 bases and 5 bases respectively, with 10 bases between them. CDR3 amino acids: CASSPDIDNEQFF. CDR3 DNA sequence: TGTGCCAGCAGCCCCGACATCGACAATGAGCAGTTCTTC.

V and J are TRBV19 and TRBJ2-3; D call uncertain. The CDR3 length is 12 residues. Germline CDR1 reads LNHDA; CDR2 reads SQIVND (reference sequence). Between the trimmed V and J ends, which lost 5 bases and 5 bases, there was a span of 8 bases. CDR3 residues: CASSPTRDTQYF. The DNA for the CDR3 is TGTGCCAGTAGTCCAACAAGAGATACGCAGTATTTT.

J is TRBJ2-1 and V is TRBV6-5; the D gene is possibly TRBD2 (5 bases). The CDR3 has 16 amino acids. CDR1 MNHEY and CDR2 SVGAGI come from the germline V gene. V lost 2 bases, J lost 2 bases, and 13 bases lay in between. The CDR3 sequence: CASSYDPRRTYNEQFF. The CDR3 DNA reads as TGTGCCAGCAGTTACGACCCCCGGAGGACCTACAATGAGCAGTTCTTC.

This chain connects TRBV28 to TRBJ1-2; D unclear. Germline loops: CDR1 MDHEN, CDR2 SYDVKM. The germline V and J ends were trimmed by 7 bases and 4 bases, with 16 bases remaining between them. The CDR3 totals 14 residues. The CDR3: CASTAETQIYGYTF. Here the CDR3 DNA reads TGTGCCAGCACCGCCGAAACACAGATCTATGGCTACACCTTC.

This chain joins TRBV6-5 and TRBJ1-6; D is ambiguous. There are 16 residues in the CDR3. CDR1 MNHEY and CDR2 SVGAGI come from the germline V gene. Deletions cut 2 bases from V and 6 bases from J, with 14 bases between. The CDR3 DNA reads as TGTGCCAGCAGTTACCTGAATCCAGCGGGTAATTCACCCCTCCACTTT. Its protein product is CASSYLNPAGNSPLHF.

The J gene is TRBJ2-1, the V gene TRBV5-4, with TRBD2 identical over 7 bases. V lost 4 bases, J lost 10 bases, and 8 bases stayed unmatched. Looked up from germline, CDR1 is SGHNT and CDR2 is YYREEE (reference sequence). The CDR3 length is 13 residues. The CDR3 DNA reads TGTGCCAGCAGCGGTGGACTAGGGGAGGAGCAGTTCTTC. Translated, it gives CASSGGLGEEQFF.

The rearrangement joins TRBV7-2 to TRBJ1-3; D uncertain. Trimming left V 6 bases short and J 0 bases short, with 6 bases between. This CDR3 contains 13 residues. Germline lookup yields CDR1 SGHTA and CDR2 FQGNSA. The CDR3, as DNA: TGTGCCAGCAGTACGAGCTCTGGAAACACCATATATTTT. Amino acid sequence: CASSTSSGNTIYF.

The V gene is TRBV21-1, the J gene TRBJ1-1; the table's TRBD1 call for D was not verified on the DNA. TRBV21-1 is given as a pseudogene. CDR3 length equals 13 residues. The CDR3 region has the DNA TGTGCCAGCAGCGTTCGACAGGCCCCTGAAGCTTTCTTT. Translating it yields CASSVRQAPEAFF.

The rearrangement joins TRBV6-5 to TRBJ1-6; no firm D call. Between the trimmed V and J ends, which lost 6 bases and 7 bases, there was a span of 10 bases. The CDR3 is made up of 13 amino acids. Germline V gene sequence: CDR1 MNHEY, CDR2 SVGAGI. The CDR3 spells CASSPIENSPLHF. CDR3 DNA: TGTGCCAGCAGCCCGATAGAGAATTCACCCCTCCACTTT.

The V and J genes are TRBV6-5 and TRBJ1-2; TRBD1 matches at 8 bases. The CDR3 length is 15 residues. The germline CDR1 and CDR2 sequences are MNHEY and SVGAGI. The J segment lost 3 bases and the V segment lost 2 bases, leaving 5 bases of the junction unmatched. This chain's CDR3 is CASSYDGTGHYGYTF. The CDR3 DNA reads TGTGCCAGCAGTTACGACGGGACAGGTCACTATGGCTACACCTTC.